Following are 32 T cell receptor beta chains from one sample sequenced in a study of T cell responses to AZD1222 COVID-19 vaccine (dated by TCRdb to about 2021). The receptor library was made with the immunoSEQ multiplex PCR assay. Here the immuneACCESS table is served through TCRdb, limited to in-frame sequences with V and J called. Missing clones are a known gap in these copies; in checked studies unresolved V genes cover under half, and the rest lacks a known reason. Here the sample has 150,000 or so clones; 92% occur a single time. The ten largest clones add up to about 1.9% of the sample. Explained via the paper, the time point label denotes: baseline before first vaccination. The source material was peripheral blood, sampled on day 0 of AZD1222 vaccination. Receptors were obtained from an adult in good health.

The gene calls are TRBV18 and TRBJ2-7; the D gene is possibly TRBD2 (5 bases). The V end lost 6 bases, the J end lost 6 bases, and 15 bases lay between the germline ends. Germline values: CDR1 KGHSH, CDR2 LQKENI. This CDR3 region has 13 residues. The CDR3 protein is CASSPVDGVEQYF. The DNA for the CDR3 is TGTGCCAGCTCGCCCGTAGACGGGGTCGAGCAGTACTTC.

J is TRBJ1-2 and V is TRBV10-3; 10 nucleotides line up with TRBD1. V shed 3 bases and J 3 bases; nucleotides not matched to a gene: 1. This CDR3 spans 14 amino acids. Germline assignment: CDR1 ENHRY and CDR2 SYGVKD. The CDR3 region is CAISDGQGDYGYTF. The CDR3, as DNA: TGTGCCATCAGTGATGGACAGGGGGACTATGGCTACACCTTC.

A few counts support this clone. The CDR3 DNA follows: TGCGCCAGCAGCCAAGATGTGGGGGAAATCTCACCCCTCCACTTT. Translating it yields CASSQDVGEISPLHF. The chain joins TRBV4-1 to TRBJ1-6; tentatively, D is TRBD1 (5 bases). The CDR3 consists of 15 residues. Trimming shortened V by 0 bases and J by 10 bases, and 13 bases separated the two germline ends. Germline-derived CDR1 and CDR2 are MGHRA and YSYEKL.

The chain links TRBV6-5 to TRBJ1-3; TRBD1 aligns across 7 bases. Germline CDR1 and CDR2: MNHEY and SVGAGI. The V segment lost 5 bases and the J segment 0 bases; nucleotides outside the gene matches: 1. The CDR3 contains 14 residues. CDR3 nucleotide sequence: TGTGCCAGCAGTCGGGACAGCTCTGGAAACACCATATATTTT. Encoded protein: CASSRDSSGNTIYF.

The chain uses TRBV5-4 and TRBJ2-5; D perhaps matches TRBD2 (6 bases). The V end was cut by 3 bases, the J end by 5 bases, with 14 bases between. CDR1 and CDR2 from the germline V gene are SGHNT and YYREEE (reference sequence). The CDR3 covers 14 residues. CDR3 nucleotides: TGTGCCAGCAGCTCCCGCGGGGTAACGGAGACCCAGTACTTC. It translates to CASSSRGVTETQYF.

The chain uses TRBV19 and TRBJ1-2, with D hard to call. V shed 3 bases and J shed 6 bases, with 8 bases lying between them. Germline V gene data show CDR1 as LNHDA and CDR2 as SQIVND (reference sequence). CDR3 size: 12 residues. CDR3 region: CASSIQRDGYTF. The CDR3 DNA sequence: TGTGCCAGTAGTATTCAGAGAGATGGCTACACCTTC.

V and J are TRBV6-5 and TRBJ1-2; maybe TRBD1 (5 bases). This CDR3 is built from 15 residues. Per germline, CDR1 MNHEY and CDR2 SVGAGI. V lost 2 bases, J lost 4 bases, and 14 bases lay in between. The CDR3 DNA is TGTGCCAGCAGTTACGGGGGGTACCGGGCCTATGGCTACACCTTC. This sequence encodes CASSYGGYRAYGYTF.

The J gene is TRBJ2-7, the V gene TRBV7-2, with D tentatively TRBD2 (7 bases). Germline CDR1 reads SGHTA; CDR2 reads FQGNSA. The CDR3 totals 16 residues. Between the trimmed V and J ends, which lost 1 base and 1 base, there was a span of 14 bases. The CDR3 DNA reads TGTGCCAGCAGCTTAGTCTCGGGGGGCTTGTCCTACGAGCAGTACTTC. Its translation: CASSLVSGGLSYEQYF.

The sample holds a few counts of this clone. The V and J genes are TRBV6-5 and TRBJ1-5; TRBD1 is a possible D gene (5 bases). Germline lookup yields CDR1 MNHEY and CDR2 SVGAGI. The CDR3 length is 14 residues. Trimming shortened V by 5 bases and J by 5 bases, and 13 bases separated the two germline ends. Here the CDR3 DNA reads TGTGCCAGCAGTCGGGCTCGGGGCCATCAGCCCCAGCATTTT. It specifies CASSRARGHQPQHF.

Here the CDR3 reads CASSNSGVGEQFF. Here the CDR3 DNA reads TGTGCCAGCAGTAATTCGGGGGTCGGTGAGCAGTTCTTC. This chain links TRBV12-3 or TRBV12-4 with TRBJ2-1; D might be TRBD2 (6 bases). This CDR3 has 13 residues. V gave up 5 bases and J gave up 9 bases, with 14 bases separating them.

The chain links TRBV6-2 or TRBV6-3 to TRBJ2-1; the D gene could be TRBD1 or TRBD2 (5 bases each). Trimming left V 0 bases short and J 6 bases short, with 12 bases between. CDR1 is MNHEY, CDR2 SVGEGT, per germline. The CDR3 runs 15 residues. CDR3 nucleotide sequence: TGTGCCAGCAGTTACTCGAACGGGGCCTTCAATGAGCAGTTCTTC. This encodes CASSYSNGAFNEQFF.

The rearrangement links TRBV18 to TRBJ1-5; 7 nucleotides agree with TRBD1. The CDR3 spans 16 residues. The J segment lost 6 bases and the V segment lost 6 bases, leaving 14 bases of the junction unmatched. The germline V gene has CDR1 KGHSH and CDR2 LQKENI. The CDR3 sequence is CASSQGLTGMGQPQHF. For the CDR3, the DNA is TGTGCCAGCTCTCAAGGGTTGACAGGGATGGGTCAGCCCCAGCATTTT.

The chain carries TRBV5-5 and TRBJ1-1, with TRBD1 identical over 7 bases. The CDR3 loop spans 14 amino acids. Germline trimming cut 1 base from V and 9 bases from J; bases unmatched to any gene: 9. From germline, CDR1 is SGHKS and CDR2 YYEKEE (reference sequence). The CDR3 nucleotides read TGTGCCAGCAGCTTGTTAACAGGGGAGAGAAAAGCTTTCTTT. Translating it yields CASSLLTGERKAFF.

This rearrangement joins TRBV2 to TRBJ2-7; maybe TRBD2 (5 bases). The CDR3 has 13 residues. Trimming left V 4 bases short and J 6 bases short, with 13 bases between. CDR1 is SNHLY, CDR2 FYNNEI, per germline. CDR3 region: CASSGDGLLEQYF. CDR3 nucleotide sequence: TGTGCCAGCAGTGGTGACGGACTCCTCGAGCAGTACTTC.

This rearrangement joins TRBV7-2 to TRBJ1-1, with TRBD1 matching over 9 bases. Germline V gene sequence: CDR1 SGHTA, CDR2 FQGNSA. Germline trimming cut 6 bases from V and 1 base from J; bases unmatched to any gene: 6. The length of the CDR3 is 15 residues. The CDR3 nucleotides read TGTGCCAGCAGTTTTCCGGGACAGGGGAACACTGAAGCTTTCTTT. It encodes CASSFPGQGNTEAFF.

The chain combines TRBV6-5 with TRBJ1-4; the D is unclear. This CDR3 is 13 amino acids long. Germline lookup yields CDR1 MNHEY and CDR2 SVGAGI. V lost 5 bases and J lost 5, with 9 bases in between. The CDR3 region has the DNA TGTGCCAGCAGTCAGGACCAAAATGAAAAACTGTTTTTT. Amino acid sequence: CASSQDQNEKLFF.

The CDR3 is CASSRGGGSYEQFF. As DNA, the CDR3 is TGTGCCAGCTCGCGGGGCGGGGGGTCCTATGAGCAGTTCTTC. The chain recombines TRBV18 with TRBJ2-1; 8 bases line up with TRBD2. The CDR3 sequence is 14 residues long. With 6 bases clipped from V and 8 bases from J, the junction kept 9 bases outside the gene matches. The germline V gene has CDR1 KGHSH and CDR2 LQKENI.

The chain carries TRBV11-3 and TRBJ2-3; 8 bases agree with TRBD1. The CDR3 totals 16 residues. CDR1 SGHNT and CDR2 YENEEA come from the germline V gene. V gave up 2 bases and J gave up 3 bases; unmatched junction bases: 7. CDR3 in amino acids: CASSLSPGQGTDTQYF. The DNA for the CDR3 is TGTGCCAGCAGCTTAAGTCCCGGACAGGGAACAGATACGCAGTATTTT. Looking up the rest from reference TRBV11-3 and TRBJ2-3 gives the full variable domain: EAGVVQSPRYKIIEKKQPVAFWCNPISGHNTLYWYLQNLGQGPELLIRYENEEAVDDSQLPKDRFSAERLKGVDSTLKIQPAELGDSAVYLCASSLSPGQGTDTQYFGPGTRLTVL.

This sequence joins TRBV10-1 and TRBJ2-3; possibly TRBD1 or TRBD2 for D (6 bases each). V dropped 7 bases and J dropped 2 bases, with 13 bases sitting between them. The germline gives CDR1 WNHNN, CDR2 SYGVQD (reference sequence). The CDR3 consists of 14 residues. CDR3 residues: CASKGGQTTDTQYF. In nucleotides, the CDR3 is TGCGCCAGCAAGGGAGGACAGACCACAGATACGCAGTATTTT.

CDR3 DNA: TGTGCCAGTAGAACTCCACCGGGACAGGGGACTACTAGCACAGATACGCAGTATTTT. Encoded protein: CASRTPPGQGTTSTDTQYF. This chain connects TRBV19 to TRBJ2-3; TRBD1 matches 10 bases. CDR1 and CDR2 from the germline V gene are LNHDA and SQIVND (reference sequence). This CDR3 region has 19 residues. With V trimmed by 6 bases and J by 0 bases, 15 bases remained unmatched.

The chain joins TRBV10-3 to TRBJ1-4; the D gene is possibly TRBD1 (5 bases). The V end was cut by 1 base, the J end by 6 bases, with 12 bases between. Germline loops: CDR1 ENHRY, CDR2 SYGVKD. This CDR3 has 15 amino acids. Here the CDR3 DNA reads TGTGCCATCAGTGAGTGGGGGAAGGGAGATGAAAAACTGTTTTTT. Translated, it gives CAISEWGKGDEKLFF.

This clone was seen a handful of times. This chain links TRBV28 with TRBJ1-2, with D possibly being TRBD1 (5 bases). From germline, CDR1 is MDHEN and CDR2 SYDVKM. CDR3 length equals 13 residues. V was cut by 10 bases and J by 4 bases, with 16 bases left in between. The CDR3 coding sequence is TGTGCCACCCACTTAGGGACTTTCTATGGCTACACCTTC. It codes for CATHLGTFYGYTF.

V gene TRBV3-1 (or the pseudogene TRBV3-2) combines with J gene TRBJ1-1, with a weak D call TRBD1 (5 bases). V lost 8 bases to trimming and J lost 3 bases, with 13 bases between them. Per germline, CDR1 LGHDT and CDR2 YNNKEL (reference sequence). The CDR3 has 13 amino acids. The CDR3: CASGTGLDTEAFF. The CDR3 region has the DNA TGTGCCAGCGGGACGGGGCTGGACACTGAAGCTTTCTTT.

The chain recombines TRBV2 with TRBJ1-4; TRBD1 aligns across 11 bases. V lost 6 bases to trimming and J lost 14 bases; unmatched junction nucleotides: 11. The germline CDR1 and CDR2 sequences are SNHLY and FYNNEI. The CDR3 spans 14 residues. In DNA, the CDR3 is TGTGCCAGCAGGGGTGGACAGGGGGCCAAAGGGCTGTTTTTT. Its protein is CASRGGQGAKGLFF.

V gene TRBV6-4 combines with J gene TRBJ1-5; D perhaps matches TRBD1 (6 bases). In germline, CDR1 is MRHNA, CDR2 SNTAGT. Deletions cut 7 bases from V and 6 bases from J, with 19 bases between. The CDR3 runs 15 residues. For the CDR3, the DNA is TGTGCCAGCATCTTTTTAGGGGGGGCAGGTCAGCCCCAGCATTTT. Amino acids: CASIFLGGAGQPQHF.

This clone was found a few times. V gene TRBV3-1 (or the pseudogene TRBV3-2) combines with J gene TRBJ2-5, with D possibly matching TRBD1 (6 bases). CDR3 length equals 12 residues. CDR1 is LGHDT and CDR2 is YNNKEL in the germline V gene (reference sequence). Between the trimmed V and J ends, which lost 6 bases and 5 bases, there was a span of 10 bases. The DNA of the CDR3 is TGTGCCAGCAGAAGTAGGGGGGAGACCCAGTACTTC. Its protein product is CASRSRGETQYF.

The chain carries TRBV13 and TRBJ1-1; maybe TRBD1 (5 bases). This CDR3 is built from 15 residues. CDR1 and CDR2 (germline): PRHDT, FYEKMQ (reference sequence). V lost 0 bases, J lost 2 bases, and 10 bases lay in between. The CDR3 DNA reads TGTGCCAGCAGCTTAGGCGACAGATTAAACACTGAAGCTTTCTTT. Protein sequence: CASSLGDRLNTEAFF.

The chain carries TRBV19 and TRBJ1-5, with unresolved D. V was pared by 5 bases and J by 1 base, with 3 bases between. This CDR3 region has 12 residues. Germline V gene data show CDR1 as LNHDA and CDR2 as SQIVND (reference sequence). CDR3 sequence reads: CASSLSNQPQHF. CDR3 coding DNA: TGTGCCAGTAGTCTCAGCAATCAGCCCCAGCATTTT.

The chain is built from TRBV4-1 and TRBJ2-2; TRBD2 matches 10 bases. V was clipped by 0 bases and J by 1 base; unmatched bases: 11. Germline CDR1 and CDR2: MGHRA and YSYEKL. There are 20 residues in the CDR3. The chain's CDR3 is CASSQDSPLAGAGNTGELFF. The CDR3 region has the DNA TGCGCCAGCAGCCAAGATTCCCCCCTAGCGGGGGCCGGGAACACCGGGGAGCTGTTTTTT.

The chain recombines TRBV5-1 with TRBJ1-1; D unclear. V lost 1 base and J lost 6, with 13 bases in between. The CDR3 is made up of 14 amino acids. CDR1 is SGHRS, CDR2 YFSETQ, per germline. CDR3 sequence reads: CASSLFSELPEAFF. Here the CDR3 DNA reads TGCGCCAGCAGCTTGTTTTCCGAACTCCCTGAAGCTTTCTTT.

The chain combines TRBV30 with TRBJ1-6; no clear D gene. CDR1 GTSNPN and CDR2 SVGIG come from the germline V gene (reference sequence). Trimming stripped 0 bases from V and 10 bases from J, with 16 bases between. The CDR3 is 15 amino acids. The CDR3 nucleotides are TGTGCCTGGAGTGTACCCCGGGAATTCGTGTCACCCCTCCACTTT. Protein sequence: CAWSVPREFVSPLHF.

This clone was observed a handful of times. The chain is built from TRBV2 and TRBJ1-4, with D perhaps matching TRBD1 (5 bases). CDR3 length: 15 residues. Germline CDR1 is SNHLY and CDR2 is FYNNEI. Trimming stripped 6 bases from V and 8 bases from J, with 19 bases between. The CDR3 nucleotides read TGTGCCAGCAGCCTACTCAGGGAAAGTATAGAAAAACTGTTTTTT. Encoded protein: CASSLLRESIEKLFF.